The present entry profiles one T cell receptor beta chain with its context. Its antigen remains unidentified. Investigators reverse transcribed all isolated RNA, so they sequenced expressed TCRB transcripts. Approximately 4 million reads on average were seen across naive, central memory and regulatory T cell samples. Sequencing was performed with immunoSEQ multiplex PCR; in TCRdb, only in-frame clones are kept and a portion is missing. Among tens of thousands of clones listed, roughly three quarters were seen once. The data were obtained in a study of beta chain features in type 1 diabetes. Findings and limits, study-wide: A closer apparent resemblance between naive, central memory and Treg TCRB repertoires was seen in patients than in healthy donors. Among all four CD4+ subsets, Type 1 diabetes patients had TCRB CDR3s that were moderately but significantly shorter.

Germline V gene data show CDR1 as LNHDA and CDR2 as SQIVND (reference sequence). Trimming left V 6 bases short and J 4 bases short, with 18 bases between. The CDR3 has 15 residues. Sequenced sample: Tregs from blood. The receptor was isolated from a woman between 40 and 50 years old in good health. The V and J genes are TRBV19 and TRBJ1-1; the D gene is possibly TRBD1 (5 bases). CDR3 bases: TGTGCCAGTAGGACTTCAACAGACAGCATCACTGAAGCTTTCTTT. This encodes CASRTSTDSITEAFF.